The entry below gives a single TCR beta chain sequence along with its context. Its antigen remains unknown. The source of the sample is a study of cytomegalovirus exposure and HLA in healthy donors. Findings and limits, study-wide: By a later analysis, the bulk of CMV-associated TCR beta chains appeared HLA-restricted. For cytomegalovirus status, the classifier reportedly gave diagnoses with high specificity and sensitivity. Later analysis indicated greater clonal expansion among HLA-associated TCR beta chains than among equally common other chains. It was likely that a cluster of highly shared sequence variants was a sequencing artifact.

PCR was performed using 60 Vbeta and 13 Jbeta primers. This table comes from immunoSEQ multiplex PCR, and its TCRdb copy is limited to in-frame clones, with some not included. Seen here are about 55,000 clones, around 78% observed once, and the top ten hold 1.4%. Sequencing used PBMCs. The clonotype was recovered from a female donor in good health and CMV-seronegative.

The CDR3 sequence is CATSRDGEGNGYTF. The CDR3 bases are TGTGCCACCAGCAGAGATGGGGAGGGCAATGGCTACACCTTC. The chain employs TRBV15 and TRBJ1-2; D remains ambiguous. Trimming left V 0 bases short and J 6 bases short, with 11 bases between. This CDR3 region has 14 residues. Germline CDR1 is LNHNV and CDR2 is YYDKDF (reference sequence).